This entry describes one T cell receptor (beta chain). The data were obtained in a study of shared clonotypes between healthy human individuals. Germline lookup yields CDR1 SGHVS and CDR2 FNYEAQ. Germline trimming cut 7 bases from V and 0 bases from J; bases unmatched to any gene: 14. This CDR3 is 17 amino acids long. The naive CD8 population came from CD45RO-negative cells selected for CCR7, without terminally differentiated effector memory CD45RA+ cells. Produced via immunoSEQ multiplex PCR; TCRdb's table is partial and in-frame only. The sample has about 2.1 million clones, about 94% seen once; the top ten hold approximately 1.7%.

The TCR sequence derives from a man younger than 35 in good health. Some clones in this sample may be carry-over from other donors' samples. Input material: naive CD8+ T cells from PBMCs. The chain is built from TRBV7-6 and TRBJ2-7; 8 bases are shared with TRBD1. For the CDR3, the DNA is TGTGCCAGCACGAGGGAAAAGGGACAGGTAAACTCCTACGAGCAGTACTTC. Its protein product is CASTREKGQVNSYEQYF.